The 14 T cell receptor beta chains listed next were all sequenced from one sample in a study of cytomegalovirus exposure and HLA in healthy donors. The PCR made use of 60 Vbeta and 13 Jbeta primers. The protocol was immunoSEQ multiplex PCR, while the TCRdb copy is restricted to in-frame clones and leaves out a portion. The table includes about 110,000 clones, more than 65% detected once. The specimen sequenced was PBMCs. The receptors here all came from a man aged 25-45 years in good health and CMV-seronegative.

The chain couples TRBV29-1 to TRBJ2-3, with 9 bases that match TRBD2. The CDR3 length is 14 residues. The trim removed 7 bases at V and 4 bases at J, leaving 9 bases unmatched. The germline CDR1 and CDR2 sequences are SQVTM and ANQGSEA. The CDR3 loop reads CSGRLAGVADTQYF. The CDR3 DNA reads TGCAGCGGAAGGTTAGCGGGAGTGGCAGATACGCAGTATTTT.

This clone has just one count. The rearrangement links TRBV11-2 to TRBJ2-3, with D unclear. Deletions cut 1 base from V and 4 bases from J, with 6 bases between. The CDR3 is 13 residues long. Germline V gives CDR1 SGHAT, CDR2 FQNNGV. The DNA of the CDR3 is TGTGCCAGCAGCTTAGCCCAATCAGATACGCAGTATTTT. This translates into CASSLAQSDTQYF.

The chain has TRBV11-2 and TRBJ2-7, with a tentative D call TRBD2 (6 bases). The CDR3 loop spans 14 amino acids. The V end lost 4 bases, the J end lost 0 bases, and 10 bases lay between the germline ends. The germline V gene has CDR1 SGHAT and CDR2 FQNNGV. CDR3 protein: CASSSGLLSYEQYF. The CDR3 coding sequence is TGTGCCAGCAGCTCGGGACTTCTCTCCTACGAGCAGTACTTC.

The chain employs TRBV15 and TRBJ2-5; 8 nucleotides match TRBD2. This CDR3 is built from 14 residues. From germline, CDR1 is LNHNV and CDR2 YYDKDF (reference sequence). J was trimmed by 5 bases and V by 5 bases; bases with no gene match: 7. The CDR3 protein is CATSPEGTSETQYF. The CDR3 nucleotides are TGTGCCACCAGCCCCGAGGGGACTAGTGAGACCCAGTACTTC.

This chain uses TRBV4-1 with TRBJ2-7; 7 nucleotides line up with TRBD1. Germline V gives CDR1 MGHRA, CDR2 YSYEKL. This CDR3 is 14 amino acids long. J lost 2 bases, V lost 4 bases, and 5 bases had no gene match. CDR3 in DNA: TGCGCCAGCAGCCTCTCGGACAGGACCTACGAGCAGTACTTC. This sequence encodes CASSLSDRTYEQYF.

This clone appeared a few times. The chain has TRBV4-1 and TRBJ1-5; D not resolved. The CDR3 sequence is 13 residues long. The V and J ends lost 4 bases and 4 bases respectively, with 8 bases between them. The V gene's germline CDR1 is MGHRA and CDR2 YSYEKL. This chain's CDR3 is CASSPLQNQPQHF. In DNA form, the CDR3 reads TGCGCCAGCAGCCCCTTGCAGAATCAGCCCCAGCATTTT.

The chain joins TRBV2 to TRBJ1-1; 8 nucleotides align to TRBD1. Trimming cost V 4 bases and J 5 bases; bases outside gene matches: 3. This CDR3 contains 13 residues. The germline V gene encodes CDR1 SNHLY and CDR2 FYNNEI. DNA for the CDR3: TGTGCCAGCAGTGCCGACAGGGGAACTGAAGCTTTCTTT. Encoded protein: CASSADRGTEAFF.

The CDR3 region has the DNA TGCGCCAGCAGCTTAGGCCCGGGGTCGGGCAGTGAAAAACTGTTTTTT. Its protein product is CASSLGPGSGSEKLFF. This chain links TRBV5-1 with TRBJ1-4; D ambiguous. The CDR3 is 16 amino acids. V lost 2 bases and J 7 bases, leaving 18 bases between the germline ends. Germline values: CDR1 SGHRS, CDR2 YFSETQ.

This chain uses TRBV4-1 with TRBJ2-7, with TRBD2 identical over 9 bases. Losses at the gene ends were 0 bases for V and 6 bases for J; bases not matched to a gene: 9. The CDR3 length is 16 residues. Germline CDR1 is MGHRA and CDR2 is YSYEKL. The CDR3 sequence: CASSQDPRGGALEQYF. CDR3 coding DNA: TGCGCCAGCAGCCAAGATCCTCGCGGGGGGGCTCTCGAGCAGTACTTC.

The V and J genes are TRBV13 and TRBJ2-5; TRBD1 or TRBD2 may be the D gene (6 bases each). Germline values: CDR1 PRHDT, CDR2 FYEKMQ (reference sequence). The CDR3 runs to 15 residues. V lost 7 bases to trimming and J lost 4 bases, with 19 bases between them. The CDR3 is CASTLGGGAPETQYF. The CDR3 nucleotides read TGTGCCAGCACCCTAGGAGGGGGAGCCCCAGAGACCCAGTACTTC.

The rearrangement links TRBV2 to TRBJ1-4; D perhaps matches TRBD1 (5 bases). CDR1 SNHLY and CDR2 FYNNEI come from the germline V gene. Trimming shortened V by 8 bases and J by 6 bases, and 19 bases separated the two germline ends. The CDR3 extends over 15 amino acids. The CDR3 sequence is CASDVGGGTYEKLFF. DNA for the CDR3: TGTGCCAGCGACGTCGGCGGGGGTACTTATGAAAAACTGTTTTTT.

V and J are TRBV29-1 and TRBJ2-2; 7 bases line up with TRBD1. V gave up 6 bases and J gave up 6 bases; unmatched junction bases: 7. This CDR3 has 13 amino acids. Germline-derived CDR1 and CDR2 are SQVTM and ANQGSEA. This chain's CDR3 is CSVTTGMAGELFF. The CDR3 bases are TGCAGCGTGACGACAGGGATGGCCGGGGAGCTGTTTTTT.

V usage is TRBV7-8 and J usage is TRBJ1-5, with 7 bases aligning to TRBD1. Per germline, CDR1 SGHVS and CDR2 FQNEAQ. The CDR3 spans 16 residues. Trimming took 1 base from V and 2 from J; bases not matched to a gene: 5. The CDR3 DNA reads TGTGCCAGCAGCTTAGATCCTGGACAGGGCAATCAGCCCCAGCATTTT. This encodes CASSLDPGQGNQPQHF.

This clone came up a few times. The chain joins TRBV27 to TRBJ1-1, with 10 nucleotides matching TRBD1. The germline gives CDR1 MNHEY, CDR2 SMNVEV (reference sequence). V shed 5 bases, J shed 7 bases, and the junction held 7 bases outside the gene matches. This CDR3 has 14 residues. Written as DNA, the CDR3 is TGTGCCAGCAGTCGCGACAGGGGGCAAAGTGAAGCTTTCTTT. The encoded protein is CASSRDRGQSEAFF.